The 17 T cell receptor beta chains presented below share a single source sample, sequenced in a study of blood T cell repertoires in COVID-19. Profiling relied on immunoSEQ multiplex PCR, and the TCRdb table lists in-frame clones only, not all of them. The data hold 170,000 or so clones, with roughly 79% observed a single time. Sequenced material: peripheral blood. These receptors all come from a woman in her sixties or seventies with acute or convalescent COVID-19.

V and J are TRBV9 and TRBJ2-1; 7 bases map to TRBD1. Unmatched junction bases numbered 3, after V lost 0 bases and J lost 0 bases. Germline CDR1 is SGDLS and CDR2 is YYNGEE. The CDR3 has 16 amino acids. DNA for the CDR3: TGTGCCAGCAGCGTAGCAGGGGGTAACTCCTACAATGAGCAGTTCTTC. It codes for CASSVAGGNSYNEQFF.

The sample holds one count of this clone. This chain connects TRBV18 to TRBJ2-7, with no clear D. CDR1 is KGHSH and CDR2 is LQKENI in the germline V gene. V shed 3 bases and J shed 4 bases, with 13 bases lying between them. The CDR3 spans 14 residues. CDR3 coding DNA: TGTGCCAGCTCACCTAGCCAAGACGGTTACGAGCAGTACTTC. Residues: CASSPSQDGYEQYF.

V usage is TRBV7-9 and J usage is TRBJ2-1, with D possibly TRBD2 on 6 matching bases. Germline V CDR1 and CDR2: SEHNR, FQNEAQ (reference sequence). Between the trimmed V and J ends, which lost 7 bases and 7 bases, there was a span of 11 bases. The CDR3 extends over 12 amino acids. CDR3 nucleotides: TGTGCCAGCAACCTCGGAGGGAATGAGCAGTTCTTC. Residues: CASNLGGNEQFF.

The V and J genes are TRBV7-9 and TRBJ2-2; D is ambiguous. The V end lost 6 bases, the J end lost 3 bases, and 8 bases lay between the germline ends. The germline CDR1 and CDR2 sequences are SEHNR and FQNEAQ (reference sequence). The CDR3 loop spans 13 amino acids. The DNA of the CDR3 is TGTGCCAGCAGGACAACGGACACCGGGGAGCTGTTTTTT. The encoded protein is CASRTTDTGELFF.

This clone has a handful of counts. The V gene is TRBV7-9, the J gene TRBJ2-5; 7 bases agree with TRBD1. Germline assignment: CDR1 SEHNR and CDR2 FQNEAQ (reference sequence). Trimming at V came to 6 bases and at J to 4 bases, leaving 5 bases not matched to a gene. The CDR3 spans 13 residues. The CDR3 sequence: CASSPRGPETQYF. CDR3 sequence (DNA): TGTGCCAGCAGTCCAAGGGGGCCAGAGACCCAGTACTTC.

This clone was seen only once. This chain joins TRBV18 and TRBJ2-7, with TRBD2 matching 8 bases. Looked up from germline, CDR1 is KGHSH and CDR2 is LQKENI. The V and J ends lost 2 bases and 3 bases, in that order; junction bases with no gene match: 3. This CDR3 region has 14 residues. CDR3 region: CASSPVGTSYEQYF. DNA of the CDR3: TGTGCCAGCTCACCAGTCGGGACTAGCTACGAGCAGTACTTC.

V and J are TRBV2 and TRBJ1-2; perhaps TRBD1 as D (6 bases). The length of the CDR3 is 15 residues. In germline, CDR1 is SNHLY, CDR2 FYNNEI. Between the trimmed V and J ends, which lost 6 bases and 5 bases, there was a span of 19 bases. The CDR3 coding sequence is TGTGCCAGCAGACAAAGTCGAGGGGGTCAGTATGGCTACACCTTC. It is translated as CASRQSRGGQYGYTF.

V is TRBV7-9 and J is TRBJ2-1, with TRBD2 matching over 9 bases. The CDR3 is 15 residues long. Germline CDR1 is SEHNR and CDR2 is FQNEAQ (reference sequence). The ends lost 5 bases at V and 8 bases at J; junction bases unmatched: 10. CDR3 residues: CASSLLSSGVDEQFF. In DNA form, the CDR3 reads TGTGCCAGCAGCCTTCTTTCTAGCGGGGTCGATGAGCAGTTCTTC.

The V gene is TRBV9, the J gene TRBJ1-1; no clear D. This CDR3 has 13 amino acids. Germline V lookup: CDR1 SGDLS, CDR2 YYNGEE. Trimming took 0 bases from V and 6 from J, leaving 9 bases between them. In nucleotides, the CDR3 is TGTGCCAGCAGCGTAGGTTTGGCAGCTGAAGCTTTCTTT. Protein sequence: CASSVGLAAEAFF.

The chain is built from TRBV5-1 and TRBJ2-1, with D possibly TRBD2 on 6 matching bases. The CDR3 has 15 residues. Per germline, CDR1 SGHRS and CDR2 YFSETQ. Deletions cut 2 bases from V and 6 bases from J, with 15 bases between. The DNA of the CDR3 is TGCGCCAGCAGCTTTGCGGGAACCCACGGCAATGAGCAGTTCTTC. It specifies CASSFAGTHGNEQFF.

The rearrangement links TRBV7-2 to TRBJ2-5; 7 nucleotides agree with TRBD2. The germline CDR1 and CDR2 sequences are SGHTA and FQGNSA. This CDR3 is 14 amino acids long. The V segment lost 3 bases and the J segment 3 bases; nucleotides outside the gene matches: 4. The CDR3 DNA follows: TGTGCCAGCAGCTTTTCTAGCGGAAAAGAGACCCAGTACTTC. Translating gives CASSFSSGKETQYF.

The chain couples TRBV19 to TRBJ1-5; 9 bases agree with TRBD1. The junction had 11 bases not matched to a gene; V was cut back by 11 bases and J by 6 bases. CDR1 and CDR2 (germline): LNHDA, SQIVND (reference sequence). This CDR3 contains 14 residues. CDR3 nucleotide sequence: TGTGCCGTAAAGAACAGGGGGCTAGGTCAGCCCCAGCATTTT. Its translation: CAVKNRGLGQPQHF.

J is TRBJ1-6 and V is TRBV30; D gene ambiguous. The V end was cut by 5 bases, the J end by 0 bases, with 5 bases between. Germline CDR1 and CDR2: GTSNPN and SVGIG (reference sequence). The CDR3 is made up of 13 amino acids. As DNA, the CDR3 is TGTGCCTGGGAGAGCTCCTATAATTCACCCCTCCACTTT. Amino acids: CAWESSYNSPLHF.

This chain joins TRBV5-4 and TRBJ1-6, with TRBD1 matching 7 bases. V lost 4 bases and J lost 10; bases outside the gene matches: 8. The CDR3 is 14 residues long. Germline values: CDR1 SGHNT, CDR2 YYREEE (reference sequence). The CDR3 DNA reads as TGTGCCAGCAGCCGGGGACAGTCGGGGTCACCCCTCCACTTT. Amino acids: CASSRGQSGSPLHF.

The chain is built from TRBV27 and TRBJ2-7; D might be TRBD1 (6 bases). V was pared by 4 bases and J by 2 bases, with 15 bases between. Germline lookup yields CDR1 MNHEY and CDR2 SMNVEV (reference sequence). CDR3 size: 15 residues. The CDR3 DNA reads TGTGCCAGCAGTTCAAACTTACAGGGAACCTACGAGCAGTACTTC. The encoded protein is CASSSNLQGTYEQYF.

The chain employs TRBV19 and TRBJ2-5, with D tentatively TRBD1 (6 bases). Germline CDR1 reads LNHDA; CDR2 reads SQIVND (reference sequence). The CDR3 has 13 residues. V was cut by 2 bases and J by 4 bases, with 8 bases left in between. The CDR3 reads CASSITDRETQYF. The CDR3 DNA is TGTGCCAGTAGTATAACGGACAGAGAGACCCAGTACTTC.

The CDR3: CASNWDYTGELFF. For the CDR3, the DNA is TGTGCCAGTAACTGGGACTACACCGGGGAGCTGTTTTTT. The V and J genes are TRBV19 and TRBJ2-2, with D tentatively TRBD2 (6 bases). This CDR3 comprises 13 residues. The V end lost 7 bases, the J end lost 3 bases, and 9 bases lay between the germline ends. Germline V gene lookup returns CDR1 LNHDA and CDR2 SQIVND (reference sequence). Drawing the rest from reference TRBV19 and TRBJ2-2, the complete variable domain is DGGITQSPKYLFRKEGQNVTLSCEQNLNHDAMYWYRQDPGQGLRLIYYSQIVNDFQKGDIAEGYSVSREKKESFPLTVTSAQKNPTAFYLCASNWDYTGELFFGEGSRLTVL.